This TCR beta chain was sequenced during a study of identical twins. TCRdb re-called the 5' RACE reads through MiXCR, storing one row per CDR3 protein. The table has 200,000 to 250,000 distinct CDR3 sequences, approximately 8.3% seen once. Per the germline V gene, CDR1 is SGDLS and CDR2 is YYNGEE. This CDR3 comprises 14 residues. In the case of this clonotype: A read error may explain this, as a much larger clone is one base away.

The sample was also linked to a second study, of yellow fever vaccine responses in identical twins.

The origin of this receptor is a woman under 30 in good health. The sample consisted of memory (CD45RO+) T cells sorted from blood. This chain uses TRBV9 with TRBJ2-2, with 9 bases matching TRBD1. Written as DNA, the CDR3 is TGTGCCAGCAGCGGGACAGGGGAAACCGGGGAGCTGTGTTTT. Protein product: CASSGTGETGELCF.